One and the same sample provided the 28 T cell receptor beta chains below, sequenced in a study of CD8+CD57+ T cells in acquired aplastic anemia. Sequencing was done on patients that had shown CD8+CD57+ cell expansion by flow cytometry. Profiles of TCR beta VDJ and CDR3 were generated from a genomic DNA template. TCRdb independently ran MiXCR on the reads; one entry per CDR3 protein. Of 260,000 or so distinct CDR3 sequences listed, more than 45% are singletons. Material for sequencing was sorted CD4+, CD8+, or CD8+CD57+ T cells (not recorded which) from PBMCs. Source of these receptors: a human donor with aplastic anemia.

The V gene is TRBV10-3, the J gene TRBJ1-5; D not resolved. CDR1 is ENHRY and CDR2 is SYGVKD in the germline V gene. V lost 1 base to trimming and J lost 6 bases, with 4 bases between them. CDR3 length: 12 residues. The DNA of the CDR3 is TGTGCCATCAGTGAGTTGGGTCAGCCCCAGCATTTT. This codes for CAISELGQPQHF.

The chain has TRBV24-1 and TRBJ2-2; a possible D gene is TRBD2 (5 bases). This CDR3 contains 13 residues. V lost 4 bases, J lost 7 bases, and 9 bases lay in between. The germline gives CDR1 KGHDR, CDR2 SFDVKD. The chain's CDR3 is CATSDLTSGELFF. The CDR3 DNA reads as TGTGCCACCAGTGACCTTACTAGCGGGGAGCTGTTTTTT.

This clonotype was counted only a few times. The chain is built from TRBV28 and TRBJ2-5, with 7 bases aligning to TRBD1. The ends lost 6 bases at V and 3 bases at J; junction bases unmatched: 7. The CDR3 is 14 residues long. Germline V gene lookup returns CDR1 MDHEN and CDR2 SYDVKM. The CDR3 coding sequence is TGTGCCAGCAGAGACAGGGTGCGAGAAGAGACCCAGTACTTC. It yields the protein CASRDRVREETQYF.

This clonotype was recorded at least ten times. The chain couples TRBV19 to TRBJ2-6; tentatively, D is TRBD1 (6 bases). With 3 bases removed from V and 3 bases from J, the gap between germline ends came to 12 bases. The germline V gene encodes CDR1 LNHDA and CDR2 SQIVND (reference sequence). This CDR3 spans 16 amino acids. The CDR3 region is CASSMIQGSGANVLTF. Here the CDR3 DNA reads TGTGCCAGTAGTATGATACAGGGTAGTGGGGCCAACGTCCTGACTTTC.

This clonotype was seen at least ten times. The CDR3 sequence is CASSLRMVHEQYF. The CDR3 nucleotides are TGTGCCAGCAGCTTGAGAATGGTTCACGAGCAGTACTTC. The chain carries TRBV5-5 and TRBJ2-7; D call uncertain. The CDR3 sequence is 13 residues long. CDR1 and CDR2 from the germline V gene are SGHKS and YYEKEE (reference sequence). The V gene lost 1 base and the J gene lost 5 bases, with 10 bases spanning the gap.

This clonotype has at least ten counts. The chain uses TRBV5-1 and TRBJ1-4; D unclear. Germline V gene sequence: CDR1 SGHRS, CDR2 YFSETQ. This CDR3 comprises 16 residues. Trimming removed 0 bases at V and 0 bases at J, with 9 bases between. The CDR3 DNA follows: TGCGCCAGCAGCTTGGGGCAGCTGTCAACTAATGAAAAACTGTTTTTT. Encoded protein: CASSLGQLSTNEKLFF. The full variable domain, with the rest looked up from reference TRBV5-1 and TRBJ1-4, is KAGVTQTPRYLIKTRGQQVTLSCSPISGHRSVSWYQQTPGQGLQFLFEYFSETQRNKGNFPGRFSGRQFSNSRSEMNVSTLELGDSALYLCASSLGQLSTNEKLFFGSGTQLSVL.

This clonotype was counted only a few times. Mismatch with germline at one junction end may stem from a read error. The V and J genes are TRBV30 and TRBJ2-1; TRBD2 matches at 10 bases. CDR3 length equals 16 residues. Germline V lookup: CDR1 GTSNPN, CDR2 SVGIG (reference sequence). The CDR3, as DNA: TGTGCCTGGAGTGGGGGAGCGGGAGGGTCCTTCAATGAGCAGTTCTTC. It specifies CAWSGGAGGSFNEQFF.

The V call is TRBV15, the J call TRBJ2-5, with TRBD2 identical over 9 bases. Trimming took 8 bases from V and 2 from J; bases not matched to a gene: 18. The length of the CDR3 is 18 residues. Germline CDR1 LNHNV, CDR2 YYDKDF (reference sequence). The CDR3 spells CATSAGGAGGPSQETQYF. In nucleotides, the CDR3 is TGTGCCACCTCGGCGGGCGGGGCGGGGGGGCCCTCACAAGAGACCCAGTACTTC.

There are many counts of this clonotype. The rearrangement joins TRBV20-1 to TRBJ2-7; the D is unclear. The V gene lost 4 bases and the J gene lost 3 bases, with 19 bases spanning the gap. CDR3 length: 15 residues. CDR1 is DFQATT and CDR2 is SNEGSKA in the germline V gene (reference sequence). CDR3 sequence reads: CSATSKDVTDYEQYF. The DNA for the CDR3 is TGCAGTGCTACCTCCAAGGATGTCACTGACTACGAGCAGTACTTC.

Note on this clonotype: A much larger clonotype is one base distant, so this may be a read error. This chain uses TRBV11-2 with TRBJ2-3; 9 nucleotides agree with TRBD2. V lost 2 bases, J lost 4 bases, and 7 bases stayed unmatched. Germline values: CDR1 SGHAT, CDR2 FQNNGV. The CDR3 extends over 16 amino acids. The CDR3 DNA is TGTGCCAGCAGCTTACTCGGCGGGGGGGTTGCAGATACGCAGTATTTT. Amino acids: CASSLLGGGVADTQYF.

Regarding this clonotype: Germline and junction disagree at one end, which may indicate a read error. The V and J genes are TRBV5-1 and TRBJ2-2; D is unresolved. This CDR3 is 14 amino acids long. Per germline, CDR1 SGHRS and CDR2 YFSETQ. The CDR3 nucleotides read TGTGCCAGCAGCTTATCAGGGAACACCGGGGAGCTGTTTTTT. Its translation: CASSLSGNTGELFF.

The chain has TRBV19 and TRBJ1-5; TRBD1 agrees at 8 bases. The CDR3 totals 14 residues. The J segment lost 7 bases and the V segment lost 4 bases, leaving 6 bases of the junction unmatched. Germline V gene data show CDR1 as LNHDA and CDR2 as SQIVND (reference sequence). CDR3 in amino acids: CASSNTGGGQPQHF. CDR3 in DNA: TGTGCCAGTAGTAATACAGGGGGTGGCCAGCCCCAGCATTTT.

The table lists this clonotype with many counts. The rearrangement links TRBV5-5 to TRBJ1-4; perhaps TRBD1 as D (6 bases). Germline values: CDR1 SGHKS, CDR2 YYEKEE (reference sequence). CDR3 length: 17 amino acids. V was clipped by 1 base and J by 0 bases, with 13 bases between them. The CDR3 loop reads CASSLRRDTPTNEKLFF. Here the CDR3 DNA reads TGTGCCAGCAGCTTGCGCCGGGACACCCCAACTAATGAAAAACTGTTTTTT.

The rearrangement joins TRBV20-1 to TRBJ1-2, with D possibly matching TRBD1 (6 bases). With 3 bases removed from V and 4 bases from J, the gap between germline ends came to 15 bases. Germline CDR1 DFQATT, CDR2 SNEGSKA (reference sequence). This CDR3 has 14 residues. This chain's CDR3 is CSASQPLGGYGYTF. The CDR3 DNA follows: TGCAGTGCTAGTCAGCCTTTAGGGGGCTATGGCTACACCTTC.

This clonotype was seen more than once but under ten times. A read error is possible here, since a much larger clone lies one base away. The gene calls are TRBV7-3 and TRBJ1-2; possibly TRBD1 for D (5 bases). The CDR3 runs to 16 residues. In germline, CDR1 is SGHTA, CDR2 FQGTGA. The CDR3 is CASSVRGGESLYGHTF. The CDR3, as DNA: TGTGCCAGCAGCGTAAGGGGAGGAGAAAGCCTCTATGGCCACACCTTC.

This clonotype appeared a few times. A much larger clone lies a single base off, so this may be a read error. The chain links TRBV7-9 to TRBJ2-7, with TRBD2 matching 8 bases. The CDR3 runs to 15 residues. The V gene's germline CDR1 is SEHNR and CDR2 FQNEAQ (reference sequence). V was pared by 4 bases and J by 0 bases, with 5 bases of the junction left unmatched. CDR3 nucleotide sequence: TGTGCCAGCAGCTCCACTAGCGGAGGCTCCTACGAGCAGTACTTC. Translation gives CASSSTSGGSYEQYF.

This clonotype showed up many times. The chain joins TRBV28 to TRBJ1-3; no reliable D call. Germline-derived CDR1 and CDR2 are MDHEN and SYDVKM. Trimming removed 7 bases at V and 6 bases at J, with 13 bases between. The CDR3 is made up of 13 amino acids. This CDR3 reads CASIPIAENTIYF. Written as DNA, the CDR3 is TGTGCCAGCATCCCAATAGCGGAAAACACCATATATTTT.

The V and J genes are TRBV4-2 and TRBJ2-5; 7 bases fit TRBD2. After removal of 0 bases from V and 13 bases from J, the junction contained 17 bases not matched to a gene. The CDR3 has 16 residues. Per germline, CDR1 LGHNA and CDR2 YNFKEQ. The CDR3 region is CASSQETGGGADTRYF. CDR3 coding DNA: TGTGCCAGCAGCCAAGAAACGGGGGGTGGCGCAGATACGCGGTACTTC.

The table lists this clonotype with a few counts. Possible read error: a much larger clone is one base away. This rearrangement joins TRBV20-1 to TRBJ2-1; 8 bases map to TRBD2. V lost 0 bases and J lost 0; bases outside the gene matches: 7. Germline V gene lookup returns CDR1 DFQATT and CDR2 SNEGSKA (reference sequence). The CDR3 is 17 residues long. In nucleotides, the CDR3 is TGCAGTGCTAGAGATGGCGTTAGCGGGAACTCCTACAATGAGCAGTTCTTC. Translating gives CSARDGVSGNSYNEQFF.

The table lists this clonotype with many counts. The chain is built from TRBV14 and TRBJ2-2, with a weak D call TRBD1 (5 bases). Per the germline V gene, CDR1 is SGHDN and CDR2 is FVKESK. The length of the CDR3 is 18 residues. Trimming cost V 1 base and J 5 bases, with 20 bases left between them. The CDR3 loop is CASSQGTDWAGWTGELFF. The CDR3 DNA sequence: TGTGCCAGCAGCCAAGGAACCGACTGGGCAGGGTGGACCGGGGAGCTGTTTTTT.

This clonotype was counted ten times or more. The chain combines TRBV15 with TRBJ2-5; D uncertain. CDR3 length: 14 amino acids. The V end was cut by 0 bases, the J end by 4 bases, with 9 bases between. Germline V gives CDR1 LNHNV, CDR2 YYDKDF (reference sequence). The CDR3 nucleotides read TGTGCCACCAGCAGAGATAGAGAGCTAGAGACCCAGTACTTC. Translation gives CATSRDRELETQYF.

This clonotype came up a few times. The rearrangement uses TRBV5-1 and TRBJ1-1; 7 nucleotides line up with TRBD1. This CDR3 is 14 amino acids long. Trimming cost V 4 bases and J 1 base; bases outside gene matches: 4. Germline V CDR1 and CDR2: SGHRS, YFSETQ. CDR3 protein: CASSGRQGNTEAFF. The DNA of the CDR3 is TGCGCCAGCAGCGGGAGACAGGGGAACACTGAAGCTTTCTTT.

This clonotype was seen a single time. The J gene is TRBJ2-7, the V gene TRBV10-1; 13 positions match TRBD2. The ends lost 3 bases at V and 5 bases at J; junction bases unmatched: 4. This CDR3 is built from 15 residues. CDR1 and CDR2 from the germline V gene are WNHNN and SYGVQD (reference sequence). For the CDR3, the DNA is TGCGCCAGCAGTGATTCTGGACTAGCGGGAGACGAGCAGTACTTC. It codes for CASSDSGLAGDEQYF.

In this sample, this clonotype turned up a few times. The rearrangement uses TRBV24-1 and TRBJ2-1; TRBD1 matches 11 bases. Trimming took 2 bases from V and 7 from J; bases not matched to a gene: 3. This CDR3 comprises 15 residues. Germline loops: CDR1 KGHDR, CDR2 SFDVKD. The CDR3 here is CATSDWTGGKNEQFF. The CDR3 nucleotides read TGTGCCACCAGTGATTGGACAGGGGGCAAAAATGAGCAGTTCTTC.

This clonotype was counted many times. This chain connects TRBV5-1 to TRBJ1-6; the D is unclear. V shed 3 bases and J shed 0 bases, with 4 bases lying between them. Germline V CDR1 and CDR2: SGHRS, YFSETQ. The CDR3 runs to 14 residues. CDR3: CASSSDSYNSPLHF. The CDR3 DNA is TGCGCCAGCAGCTCTGACTCCTATAATTCACCCCTCCACTTT.

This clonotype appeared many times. CDR3 nucleotide sequence: TGTGCCACCAGCAGAGACAGGGGGCGACTCCCTGGAAACACCATATATTTT. Translation gives CATSRDRGRLPGNTIYF. This chain links TRBV15 with TRBJ1-3, with TRBD1 identical over 8 bases. V shed 0 bases, J shed 2 bases, and the junction held 6 bases outside the gene matches. This CDR3 contains 17 residues. Germline V gene sequence: CDR1 LNHNV, CDR2 YYDKDF (reference sequence).

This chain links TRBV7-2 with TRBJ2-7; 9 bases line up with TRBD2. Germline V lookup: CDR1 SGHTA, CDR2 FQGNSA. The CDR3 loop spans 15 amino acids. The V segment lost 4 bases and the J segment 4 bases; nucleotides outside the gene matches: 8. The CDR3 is CASSSAGGAGYEQYF. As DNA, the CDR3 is TGTGCCAGCAGCTCCGCGGGGGGGGCCGGGTACGAGCAGTACTTC.

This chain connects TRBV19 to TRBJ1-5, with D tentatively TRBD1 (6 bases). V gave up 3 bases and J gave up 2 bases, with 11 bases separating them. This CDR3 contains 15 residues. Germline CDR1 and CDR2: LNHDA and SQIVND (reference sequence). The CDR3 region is CASSMAGEGNQPQHF. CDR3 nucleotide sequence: TGTGCCAGTAGTATGGCAGGGGAGGGCAATCAGCCCCAGCATTTT.